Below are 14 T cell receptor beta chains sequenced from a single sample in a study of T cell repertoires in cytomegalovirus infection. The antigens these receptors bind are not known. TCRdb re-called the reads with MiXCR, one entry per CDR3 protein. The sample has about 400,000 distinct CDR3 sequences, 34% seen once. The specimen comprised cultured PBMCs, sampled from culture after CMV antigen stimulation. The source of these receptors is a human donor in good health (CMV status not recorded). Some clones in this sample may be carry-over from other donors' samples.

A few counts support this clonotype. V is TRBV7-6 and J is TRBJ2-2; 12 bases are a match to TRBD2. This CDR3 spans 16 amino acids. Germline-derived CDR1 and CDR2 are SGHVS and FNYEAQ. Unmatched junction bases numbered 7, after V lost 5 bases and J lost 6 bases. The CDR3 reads CASSPLAGGGPGELFF. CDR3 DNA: TGTGCCAGCAGCCCCCTAGCGGGAGGGGGACCCGGGGAGCTGTTTTTT.

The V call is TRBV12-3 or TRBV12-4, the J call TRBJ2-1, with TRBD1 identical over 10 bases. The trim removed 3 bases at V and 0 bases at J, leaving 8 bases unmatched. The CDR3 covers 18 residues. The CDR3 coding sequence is TGTGCCAGCAGTTTGGGACAGGGGCTAACAAGCTCCTACAATGAGCAGTTCTTC. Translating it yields CASSLGQGLTSSYNEQFF.

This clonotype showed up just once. CDR3 in DNA: TGTGCCAGCAGCTTAAATCTGCGGGAGGATTTAAAGACCCAGTACTTC. It encodes CASSLNLREDLKTQYF. The chain employs TRBV13 and TRBJ2-5, with 8 positions matching TRBD2. The germline V gene has CDR1 PRHDT and CDR2 FYEKMQ (reference sequence). J gave up 6 bases and V 2 bases, and 11 bases lay outside the gene matches. CDR3 length equals 16 residues.

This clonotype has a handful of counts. In nucleotides, the CDR3 is TGCAGTGCTAGAAGGGGGCACGGTGGAGAGACCCAGTACTTC. It encodes CSARRGHGGETQYF. The rearrangement joins TRBV20-1 to TRBJ2-5; 7 bases are a match to TRBD1. The J segment lost 4 bases and the V segment lost 2 bases, leaving 7 bases of the junction unmatched. The germline V gene has CDR1 DFQATT and CDR2 SNEGSKA (reference sequence). The CDR3 runs to 14 residues.

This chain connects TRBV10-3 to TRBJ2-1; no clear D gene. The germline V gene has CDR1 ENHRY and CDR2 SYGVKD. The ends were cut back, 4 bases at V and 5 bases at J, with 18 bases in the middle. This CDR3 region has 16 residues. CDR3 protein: CAISGLGPKSNNEQFF. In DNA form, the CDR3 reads TGTGCCATCAGTGGTCTAGGTCCGAAAAGTAACAATGAGCAGTTCTTC.

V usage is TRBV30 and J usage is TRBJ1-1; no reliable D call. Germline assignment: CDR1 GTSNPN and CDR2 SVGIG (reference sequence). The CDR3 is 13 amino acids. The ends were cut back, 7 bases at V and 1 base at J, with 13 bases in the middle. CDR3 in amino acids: CASDGPSNTEAFF. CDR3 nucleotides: TGTGCCTCGGACGGACCCTCGAACACTGAAGCTTTCTTT.

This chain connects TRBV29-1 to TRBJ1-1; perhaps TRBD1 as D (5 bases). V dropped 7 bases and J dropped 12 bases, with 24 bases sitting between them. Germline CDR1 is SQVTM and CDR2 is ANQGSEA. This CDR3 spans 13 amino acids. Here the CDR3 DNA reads TGCAGCGCCCTTGAGTCGCAGGGTCTGGGCACTTTCTTT. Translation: CSALESQGLGTFF.

The CDR3 DNA reads TGCGCCAGCAGCTTGTCCGGGACAGTGAACTACGAGCAGTACTTC. This encodes CASSLSGTVNYEQYF. V usage is TRBV5-1 and J usage is TRBJ2-7, with 7 bases that match TRBD1. Germline assignment: CDR1 SGHRS and CDR2 YFSETQ. The CDR3 covers 15 residues. The V segment lost 1 base and the J segment 3 bases; nucleotides outside the gene matches: 7.

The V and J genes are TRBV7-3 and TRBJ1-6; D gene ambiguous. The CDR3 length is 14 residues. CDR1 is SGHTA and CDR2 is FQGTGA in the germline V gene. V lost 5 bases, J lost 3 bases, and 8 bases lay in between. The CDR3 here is CASSPSGYNSPLHF. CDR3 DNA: TGTGCCAGCAGCCCATCGGGCTATAATTCACCCCTCCACTTT.

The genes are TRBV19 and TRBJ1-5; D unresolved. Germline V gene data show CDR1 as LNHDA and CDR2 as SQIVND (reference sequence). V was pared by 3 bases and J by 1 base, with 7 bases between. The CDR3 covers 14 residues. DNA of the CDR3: TGTGCCAGTAGTATTATTGCCAGCAATCAGCCCCAGCATTTT. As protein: CASSIIASNQPQHF.

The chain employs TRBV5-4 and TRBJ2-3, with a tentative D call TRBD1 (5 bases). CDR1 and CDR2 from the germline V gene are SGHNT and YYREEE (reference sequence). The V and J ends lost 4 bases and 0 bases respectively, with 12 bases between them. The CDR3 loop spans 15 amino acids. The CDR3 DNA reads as TGTGCCAGCAGCCAACAGGCCTCTAGCACAGATACGCAGTATTTT. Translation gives CASSQQASSTDTQYF. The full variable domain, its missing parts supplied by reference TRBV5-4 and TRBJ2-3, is ETGVTQSPTHLIKTRGQQVTLRCSSQSGHNTVSWYQQALGQGPQFIFQYYREEENGRGNFPPRFSGLQFPNYSSELNVNALELDDSALYLCASSQQASSTDTQYFGPGTRLTVL.

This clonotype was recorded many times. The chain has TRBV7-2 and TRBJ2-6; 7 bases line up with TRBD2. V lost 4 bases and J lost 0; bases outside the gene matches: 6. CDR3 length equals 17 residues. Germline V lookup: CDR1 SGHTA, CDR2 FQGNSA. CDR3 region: CASSSTSVYSGANVLTF. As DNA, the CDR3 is TGTGCCAGCAGCTCCACTAGCGTCTACTCTGGGGCCAACGTCCTGACTTTC.

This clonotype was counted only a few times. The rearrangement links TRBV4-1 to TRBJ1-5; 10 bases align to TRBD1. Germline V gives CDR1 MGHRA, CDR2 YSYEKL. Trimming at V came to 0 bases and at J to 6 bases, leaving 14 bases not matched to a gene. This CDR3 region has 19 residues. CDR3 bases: TGCGCCAGCAGCCAAGACCATGACAGGGGGCACTCAGTCGGTCAGCCCCAGCATTTT. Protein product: CASSQDHDRGHSVGQPQHF.

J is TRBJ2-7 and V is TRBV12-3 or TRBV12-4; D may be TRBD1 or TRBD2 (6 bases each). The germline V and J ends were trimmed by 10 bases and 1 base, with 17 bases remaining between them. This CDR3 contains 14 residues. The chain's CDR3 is CATSTGGSSYEQYF. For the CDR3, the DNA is TGTGCCACCTCCACCGGGGGCAGTTCCTACGAGCAGTACTTC.